The 19 T cell receptor beta chains listed next were all sequenced from one sample in a study of blood T cell repertoires in COVID-19. Sequencing was performed with immunoSEQ multiplex PCR; in TCRdb, only in-frame clones are kept and a portion is missing. The data hold around 240,000 clones, with approximately 84% observed a single time. The specimen was peripheral blood. The receptors were gathered from a young woman who had recovered from COVID-19.

V and J are TRBV5-5 and TRBJ2-7; a weak D match, TRBD2 (5 bases). CDR3 size: 17 residues. The V gene's germline CDR1 is SGHKS and CDR2 YYEKEE (reference sequence). V lost 0 bases and J lost 0, with 16 bases in between. This CDR3 reads CASSLGGVRVLSYEQYF. CDR3 nucleotide sequence: TGTGCCAGCAGCTTGGGGGGAGTCCGGGTCCTCTCCTACGAGCAGTACTTC. Looking up the rest from reference TRBV5-5 and TRBJ2-7 gives the full variable domain: DAGVTQSPTHLIKTRGQQVTLRCSPISGHKSVSWYQQVLGQGPQFIFQYYEKEERGRGNFPDRFSARQFPNYSSELNVNALLLGDSALYLCASSLGGVRVLSYEQYFGPGTRLTVT.

The rearrangement links TRBV15 to TRBJ1-3, with 8 bases that match TRBD1. Germline V gene data show CDR1 as LNHNV and CDR2 as YYDKDF (reference sequence). The CDR3 runs 14 residues. V was clipped by 2 bases and J by 7 bases; unmatched bases: 4. The CDR3 spells CATSRPTGDNTIYF. In DNA, the CDR3 is TGTGCCACCAGCAGACCGACAGGGGATAACACCATATATTTT.

The rearrangement joins TRBV13 to TRBJ2-7, with 8 bases aligning to TRBD1. J lost 0 bases, V lost 1 base, and 5 bases had no gene match. CDR3 size: 16 residues. Germline values: CDR1 PRHDT, CDR2 FYEKMQ (reference sequence). CDR3 region: CASSLERQGSSYEQYF. In nucleotides, the CDR3 is TGTGCCAGCAGCTTAGAGAGACAGGGGAGCTCCTACGAGCAGTACTTC.

A single count supports this clone. The chain carries TRBV6-2 or TRBV6-3 and TRBJ1-6, with no clear D. Germline V gene lookup returns CDR1 MNHEY and CDR2 SVGEGT. The CDR3 contains 12 residues. With 4 bases removed from V and 10 bases from J, the gap between germline ends came to 8 bases. CDR3 in amino acids: CASSWIGSPLHF. In DNA, the CDR3 is TGTGCCAGCAGTTGGATCGGGTCACCCCTCCACTTT.

This clone was observed a few times. V gene TRBV27 combines with J gene TRBJ1-1, with 8 bases fitting TRBD1. Per germline, CDR1 MNHEY and CDR2 SMNVEV (reference sequence). This CDR3 has 16 residues. The junction had 8 bases not matched to a gene; V was cut back by 5 bases and J by 0 bases. The CDR3 bases are TGTGCCAGCAGTCGTACAGGGGGGTTTATGAACACTGAAGCTTTCTTT. Translating gives CASSRTGGFMNTEAFF.

The chain employs TRBV7-9 and TRBJ2-7; D is possibly TRBD1 (6 bases). Trimming removed 0 bases at V and 7 bases at J, with 19 bases between. Germline loops: CDR1 SEHNR, CDR2 FQNEAQ (reference sequence). The CDR3 extends over 16 amino acids. The CDR3: CASSLATGPLGVEQYF. Here the CDR3 DNA reads TGTGCCAGCAGCTTAGCGACAGGTCCCTTGGGTGTAGAGCAGTACTTC. Supplemented by reference TRBV7-9 and TRBJ2-7, the full variable domain reads DTGVSQNPRHKITKRGQNVTFRCDPISEHNRLYWYRQTLGQGPEFLTYFQNEAQLEKSRLLSDRFSAERPKGSFSTLEIQRTEQGDSAMYLCASSLATGPLGVEQYFGPGTRLTVT.

This chain uses TRBV10-3 with TRBJ2-5, with 13 bases lining up with TRBD2. This CDR3 region has 15 residues. Looked up from germline, CDR1 is ENHRY and CDR2 is SYGVKD. The V gene end was trimmed by 6 bases and the J gene end by 5 bases; junction bases not matched to a gene: 6. CDR3 nucleotide sequence: TGTGCCATCAGCTTCGGGACTAGCGGGGTGGAGACCCAGTACTTC. Protein product: CAISFGTSGVETQYF.

This CDR3 reads CASSSGTANSPLHF. The CDR3 region has the DNA TGTGCCAGCAGTTCCGGGACAGCTAATTCACCCCTCCACTTT. The chain has TRBV27 and TRBJ1-6, with 7 bases lining up with TRBD1. V was clipped by 4 bases and J by 6 bases; unmatched bases: 3. Germline V gene sequence: CDR1 MNHEY, CDR2 SMNVEV (reference sequence). This CDR3 has 14 residues.

The J gene is TRBJ1-2, the V gene TRBV28, with D tentatively TRBD1 (5 bases). The germline V gene has CDR1 MDHEN and CDR2 SYDVKM. Trimming removed 8 bases at V and 2 bases at J, with 12 bases between. The CDR3 sequence is 13 residues long. The CDR3 is CASLGAGNYGYTF. Written as DNA, the CDR3 is TGTGCCAGCCTTGGGGCAGGGAACTATGGCTACACCTTC.

V and J are TRBV7-9 and TRBJ2-7, with 9 bases matching TRBD1. Per germline, CDR1 SEHNR and CDR2 FQNEAQ (reference sequence). This CDR3 is built from 16 residues. V lost 0 bases to trimming and J lost 5 bases; unmatched junction nucleotides: 8. CDR3 coding DNA: TGTGCCAGCAGCTTAGCCCGGGACAGGGCCAAGGACGAGCAGTACTTC. Protein sequence: CASSLARDRAKDEQYF.

The chain has TRBV24-1 and TRBJ1-2; unclear D gene. The CDR3 loop spans 12 amino acids. The germline V gene encodes CDR1 KGHDR and CDR2 SFDVKD. V gave up 6 bases and J gave up 3 bases, with 7 bases separating them. The CDR3 DNA sequence: TGTGCCACCAGTTTCTCGGACTATGGCTACACCTTC. This translates into CATSFSDYGYTF.

This clone was detected many times. This chain links TRBV9 with TRBJ2-3; 13 bases are shared with TRBD2. J gave up 2 bases and V 3 bases, and 9 bases lay outside the gene matches. CDR1 and CDR2 from the germline V gene are SGDLS and YYNGEE. The CDR3 spans 18 residues. CDR3 region: CASSAPRTSGGDTDTQYF. CDR3 sequence (DNA): TGTGCCAGCAGCGCCCCGAGGACTAGCGGGGGAGACACAGATACGCAGTATTTT.

The chain is built from TRBV29-1 and TRBJ1-2, with D possibly being TRBD1 (6 bases). The germline V gene has CDR1 SQVTM and CDR2 ANQGSEA. V was clipped by 0 bases and J by 5 bases, with 19 bases between them. This CDR3 is built from 16 residues. CDR3 DNA sequence: TGCAGCGTTGAAGATTTACAAACGACAGGTTTATATGGCTACACCTTC. Amino acids: CSVEDLQTTGLYGYTF. Using reference TRBV29-1 and TRBJ1-2 for the parts outside the CDR3, the full variable domain is SAVISQKPSRDICQRGTSLTIQCQVDSQVTMMFWYRQQPGQSLTLIATANQGSEATYESGFVIDKFPISRPNLTFSTLTVSNMSPEDSSIYLCSVEDLQTTGLYGYTFGSGTRLTVV.

This clone has a handful of counts. The sample holds other DNA sequences that translate to the same CDR3. V and J are TRBV20-1 and TRBJ2-5, with 7 bases matching TRBD2. The V gene end was trimmed by 5 bases and the J gene end by 4 bases; junction bases not matched to a gene: 1. The CDR3 loop spans 11 amino acids. CDR1 DFQATT and CDR2 SNEGSKA come from the germline V gene (reference sequence). Here the CDR3 reads CSAGLVETQYF. CDR3 in DNA: TGCAGTGCTGGACTAGTAGAGACCCAGTACTTC.

V usage is TRBV13 and J usage is TRBJ1-2, with 8 positions matching TRBD1. V shed 2 bases and J 3 bases; nucleotides not matched to a gene: 5. This CDR3 is 15 amino acids long. Germline V gene data show CDR1 as PRHDT and CDR2 as FYEKMQ (reference sequence). CDR3 bases: TGTGCCAGCAGCTTAACCGGGACAGGCTACTATGGCTACACCTTC. Amino acid sequence: CASSLTGTGYYGYTF.

This sequence joins TRBV6-6 and TRBJ2-3, with D tentatively TRBD2 (7 bases). Trimming cost V 5 bases and J 0 bases, with 27 bases left between them. Per germline, CDR1 MNHNY and CDR2 SVGAGI (reference sequence). The CDR3 consists of 20 residues. CDR3 in amino acids: CASSRAVVDGGLSSTDTQYF. The CDR3 region has the DNA TGTGCCAGCAGTCGTGCGGTAGTAGACGGGGGGCTTTCCAGCACAGATACGCAGTATTTT.

This chain connects TRBV10-3 to TRBJ1-5; D is perhaps TRBD1 (6 bases). V lost 10 bases to trimming and J lost 2 bases, with 18 bases between them. CDR1 is ENHRY, CDR2 SYGVKD, per germline. The CDR3 loop spans 15 amino acids. The chain's CDR3 is CATQGGGGGNQPQHF. CDR3 coding DNA: TGTGCCACCCAAGGGGGGGGCGGTGGCAATCAGCCCCAGCATTTT.

This clone was picked up one time. The rearrangement links TRBV30 to TRBJ2-7; TRBD2 matches 12 bases. This CDR3 has 14 residues. Germline V gene data show CDR1 as GTSNPN and CDR2 as SVGIG (reference sequence). V gave up 3 bases and J gave up 2 bases; unmatched junction bases: 2. In DNA, the CDR3 is TGTGCCTGGAGGCTAGCGGGGGGGCCCTACGAGCAGTACTTC. Protein sequence: CAWRLAGGPYEQYF.

This clone appeared once. V is TRBV7-9 and J is TRBJ1-5; D is ambiguous. The CDR3 is 13 residues long. Trimming took off 2 bases at V and 4 bases at J, with 6 bases between the two ends. Germline V gene data show CDR1 as SEHNR and CDR2 as FQNEAQ (reference sequence). CDR3 coding DNA: TGTGCCAGCAGCTTAAGTCGGAATCAGCCCCAGCATTTT. It yields the protein CASSLSRNQPQHF.